The rows below give T cell receptor beta chains drawn from one sample of a study of graft-versus-host responses after intestinal transplantation. Using immunoSEQ multiplex PCR, the repertoire was profiled, and TCRdb retains in-frame clones only, with some absent. The repertoire includes 35,000 to 45,000 clones, 90% to 95% of them detected once, and 0.2% to 0.25% sits in the top ten. Which antigens these TCRs recognize remains unknown. Specimen: unstimulated CD8+ T cells sorted from spleen or lymph node cells, collected before transplant. The receptor source for this set is a human donor who was the organ donor for an intestinal transplant. The CDR3 runs from the conserved cysteine through the conserved F or W. Each record gives: CDR3 protein, V gene, D gene. D genes are given only for firm matches.

CDR3aa: CASSGLVPGQGSNEKLFF; v_gene: TRBV6-1; d_gene: TRBD1
CDR3aa: CASSLTGTAEQYF; v_gene: TRBV6-1; d_gene: TRBD1
CDR3aa: CASWRQGDRYTF; v_gene: TRBV6-5; d_gene: TRBD1
CDR3aa: CASTPGAGNTEAFF; v_gene: TRBV27; d_gene: NA
CDR3aa: CASSQVPRGNEQYF; v_gene: TRBV4-1; d_gene: TRBD1
CDR3aa: CASSLVGNTEAFF; v_gene: TRBV11-2; d_gene: NA
CDR3aa: CASSPRTLRPYEQYF; v_gene: TRBV27; d_gene: NA
CDR3aa: CASGGFSNQPQHF; v_gene: TRBV9; d_gene: NA
CDR3aa: CASSPGGQFNNEQFF; v_gene: TRBV6-5; d_gene: NA
CDR3aa: CASSLSGESSYEQYF; v_gene: TRBV5-6; d_gene: NA
CDR3aa: CASSQDPGDYNEQFF; v_gene: TRBV4-3; d_gene: NA
CDR3aa: CASTLGDTQYF; v_gene: TRBV25-1; d_gene: NA
CDR3aa: CASSFGQEPGEQYF; v_gene: TRBV5-1; d_gene: TRBD1
CDR3aa: CASSALAGHNEQFF; v_gene: TRBV10-1; d_gene: TRBD2
CDR3aa: CASSFQGGNTEAFF; v_gene: TRBV7-9; d_gene: TRBD1
CDR3aa: CASSQDRNNEKLFF; v_gene: TRBV5-1; d_gene: TRBD1
CDR3aa: CASSQEVAGAYEQYF; v_gene: TRBV4-2; d_gene: TRBD2
CDR3aa: CASSYLGRPNEKLFF; v_gene: TRBV6-5; d_gene: NA
CDR3aa: CASSFWDRGTYEQYF; v_gene: TRBV5-4; d_gene: TRBD1
CDR3aa: CASSAYVAPGHYNEQFF; v_gene: TRBV11-2; d_gene: NA
CDR3aa: CASSVGTSGTTQETQYF; v_gene: TRBV9; d_gene: TRBD2
CDR3aa: CASRLPGQANYGYTF; v_gene: TRBV5-1; d_gene: NA
CDR3aa: CASSLVVQDNTEAFF; v_gene: TRBV11-2; d_gene: NA
CDR3aa: CASSYSGQSYGYTF; v_gene: TRBV6-5; d_gene: NA
CDR3aa: CASSQDRTPPNQETQYF; v_gene: TRBV4-3; d_gene: TRBD1
CDR3aa: CASSPPGGDRYTF; v_gene: TRBV7-9; d_gene: NA
CDR3aa: CASSQTGDGGTEAFF; v_gene: TRBV4-1; d_gene: NA
CDR3aa: CASSLLSGGVSSYNEQFF; v_gene: TRBV27; d_gene: TRBD2
CDR3aa: CASSYGQGPFYEQYF; v_gene: TRBV6-5; d_gene: TRBD1
CDR3aa: CASSPDSSYNEQFF; v_gene: TRBV19; d_gene: NA
CDR3aa: CASSPGGLAASYEQYF; v_gene: TRBV5-6; d_gene: NA
CDR3aa: CASRPGGLYGYTF; v_gene: TRBV27; d_gene: NA
CDR3aa: CASSKAPGLEYEQYF; v_gene: TRBV21-1; d_gene: NA
CDR3aa: CASSVADTALGRANYGYTF; v_gene: TRBV10-2; d_gene: NA
CDR3aa: CASSLADTGGAGSEKLFF; v_gene: TRBV5-5; d_gene: TRBD1
CDR3aa: CSVEVIGGVETQYF; v_gene: TRBV29-1; d_gene: TRBD2
CDR3aa: CSVEDHRDSSTDTQYF; v_gene: TRBV29-1; d_gene: NA
CDR3aa: CASSIRQGGYYEQYF; v_gene: TRBV19; d_gene: NA
CDR3aa: CASSVFSGGADTQYF; v_gene: TRBV9; d_gene: TRBD2
CDR3aa: CASRDSYNEQFF; v_gene: TRBV27; d_gene: NA
CDR3aa: CASSPDSLNQPQHF; v_gene: TRBV4-1; d_gene: NA
CDR3aa: CASSHTWGLYEQYF; v_gene: TRBV4-3; d_gene: NA
CDR3aa: CASSLGNNEQFF; v_gene: TRBV7-9; d_gene: NA
CDR3aa: CASSLLGGPQHF; v_gene: TRBV6-1; d_gene: NA
CDR3aa: CASSQAGGGETQYF; v_gene: TRBV4-1; d_gene: NA
CDR3aa: CASNQPQHF; v_gene: TRBV10-1; d_gene: NA
CDR3aa: CASSDGQGLNTEAFF; v_gene: TRBV6-1; d_gene: TRBD1
CDR3aa: CASSVGWTPQSTDTQYF; v_gene: TRBV9; d_gene: NA
CDR3aa: CASSQDSRVWVSGYTF; v_gene: TRBV4-3; d_gene: NA
CDR3aa: CASSLSAGASTGELFF; v_gene: TRBV13; d_gene: NA
CDR3aa: CASSEGTREKLFF; v_gene: TRBV2; d_gene: NA
CDR3aa: CASSIQGSGYEQYF; v_gene: TRBV27; d_gene: NA
CDR3aa: CASSPLRGNPDTQYF; v_gene: TRBV5-8; d_gene: TRBD2